This T cell receptor beta chain was sequenced during a study of blood T cell repertoires in COVID-19. Some clones are missing from TCRdb's copy, which holds only in-frame ones; the method was immunoSEQ multiplex PCR. The sample yields under 250,000 clones, 83% seen once. Germline CDR1 is SGHRS and CDR2 is YFSETQ. This CDR3 spans 14 amino acids. The germline V and J ends were trimmed by 2 bases and 1 base, with 9 bases remaining between them. The clonotype originates from a woman aged 45-65 years who had been exposed to COVID-19. Sample: PBMCs or T cells enriched from blood (not recorded which). The J gene is TRBJ1-1, the V gene TRBV5-1; D is unresolved. The CDR3 coding sequence is TGCGCCAGCAGCTTCGAGTTCGGGAACACTGAAGCTTTCTTT. It translates to CASSFEFGNTEAFF. Variable domain in full (rest from reference TRBV5-1 and TRBJ1-1): KAGVTQTPRYLIKTRGQQVTLSCSPISGHRSVSWYQQTPGQGLQFLFEYFSETQRNKGNFPGRFSGRQFSNSRSEMNVSTLELGDSALYLCASSFEFGNTEAFFGQGTRLTVV.